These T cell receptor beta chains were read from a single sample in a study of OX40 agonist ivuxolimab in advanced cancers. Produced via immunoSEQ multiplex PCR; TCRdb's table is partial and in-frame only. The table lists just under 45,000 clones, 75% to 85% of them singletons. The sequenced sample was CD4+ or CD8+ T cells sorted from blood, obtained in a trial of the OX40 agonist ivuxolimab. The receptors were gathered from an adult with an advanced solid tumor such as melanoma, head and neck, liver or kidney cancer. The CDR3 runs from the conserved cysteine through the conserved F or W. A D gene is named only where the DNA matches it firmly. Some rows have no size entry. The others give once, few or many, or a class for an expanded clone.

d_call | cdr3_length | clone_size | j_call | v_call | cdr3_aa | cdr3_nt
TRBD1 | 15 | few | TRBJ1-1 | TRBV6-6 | CASSYGDRAGTEAFF | TGTGCCAGCAGTTACGGGGACAGGGCTGGCACTGAAGCTTTCTTT
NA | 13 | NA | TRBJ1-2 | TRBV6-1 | CATLRDPNYGYTF | TGTGCCACCTTGAGGGACCCGAACTATGGCTACACCTTC
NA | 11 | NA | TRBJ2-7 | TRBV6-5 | CASSGGSEQYF | TGTGCCAGCAGCGGGGGTTCCGAGCAGTACTTC
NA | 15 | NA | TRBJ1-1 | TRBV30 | CACLSRGIPNTEAFF | TGTGCCTGTTTGAGTCGGGGGATTCCGAACACTGAAGCTTTCTTT
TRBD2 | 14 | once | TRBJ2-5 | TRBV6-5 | CASSVGTSSQTQYF | TGTGCCAGCAGTGTCGGGACTAGCAGCCAGACCCAGTACTTC
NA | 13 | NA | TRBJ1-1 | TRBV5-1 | CASSLTFVAEAFF | TGCGCCAGCAGCTTGACATTCGTCGCTGAAGCTTTCTTT
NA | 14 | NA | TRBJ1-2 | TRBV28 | CASSQDAPVGGYTF | TGTGCCAGCAGTCAGGATGCGCCCGTTGGAGGCTACACCTTC
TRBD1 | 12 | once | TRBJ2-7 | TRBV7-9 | CGQGKGTYEQYF | TGTGGACAGGGTAAAGGAACCTACGAGCAGTACTTC
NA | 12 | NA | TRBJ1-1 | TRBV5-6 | CASSYLGTEAFF | TGTGCCAGCAGCTATCTTGGGACTGAAGCTTTCTTT
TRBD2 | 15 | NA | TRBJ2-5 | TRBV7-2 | CASSKTSGAQETQYF | TGTGCCAGCAGCAAGACTAGCGGAGCCCAAGAGACCCAGTACTTC
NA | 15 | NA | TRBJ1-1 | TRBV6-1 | CASSVEGKRKTEAFF | TGTGCCAGCAGCGTCGAGGGGAAGCGGAAGACTGAAGCTTTCTTT
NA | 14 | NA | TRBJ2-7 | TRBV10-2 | CASRGSYLGYEQYF | TGCGCCAGCAGAGGGTCTTATTTAGGGTACGAGCAGTACTTC
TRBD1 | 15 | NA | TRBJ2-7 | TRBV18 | CASSPVGQGTYEQYF | TGTGCCAGCTCCCCGGTGGGACAGGGGACCTACGAGCAGTACTTC
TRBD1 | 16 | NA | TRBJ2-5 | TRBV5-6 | CASSVLQGARVETQYF | TGTGCCAGCAGCGTATTACAGGGGGCGCGAGTCGAGACCCAGTACTTC
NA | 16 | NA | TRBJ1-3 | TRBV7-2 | CASSIRDIDSGNTIYF | TGTGCCAGCAGCATCCGGGACATCGACTCTGGAAACACCATATATTTT
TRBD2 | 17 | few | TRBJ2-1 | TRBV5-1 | CASSLAPSGTTYNEQFF | TGCGCCAGCAGCTTGGCCCCTAGCGGGACCACCTACAATGAGCAGTTCTTC
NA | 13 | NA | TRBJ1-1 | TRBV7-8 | CASSLAGHTEAFF | TGTGCCAGCAGCTTAGCGGGACACACTGAAGCTTTCTTT
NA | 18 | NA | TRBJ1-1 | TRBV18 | CASSPAQVAGGMNTEAFF | TGTGCCAGCTCACCAGCTCAAGTGGCAGGTGGGATGAACACTGAAGCTTTCTTT
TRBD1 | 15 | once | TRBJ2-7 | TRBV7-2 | CASSVRDRSSYEQYF | TGTGCCAGCAGCGTTCGGGACAGGTCCTCCTACGAGCAGTACTTC
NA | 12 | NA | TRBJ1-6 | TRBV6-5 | CASSSINSPLHF | TGTGCCAGCAGTTCCATCAATTCACCCCTCCACTTT
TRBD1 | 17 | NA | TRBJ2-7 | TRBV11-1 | CASSHRGQGDSSYEQYF | TGTGCCAGCAGCCACCGTGGCCAGGGGGATTCCTCCTACGAGCAGTACTTC
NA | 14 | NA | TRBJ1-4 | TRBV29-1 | CSVSDRATNEKLFF | TGCAGCGTTTCGGACAGAGCAACTAATGAAAAACTGTTTTTT
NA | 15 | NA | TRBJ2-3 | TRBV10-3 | CAIRVANGITDTQYF | TGTGCCATCAGGGTGGCAAACGGCATCACAGATACGCAGTATTTT